The 25 T cell receptor beta chains given below trace back to one sample, sequenced in a study of cytomegalovirus exposure and HLA in healthy donors (dated by TCRdb to the late 2010s). The library came from the immunoSEQ multiplex PCR assay. The multiplex PCR relied on a mix of 60 forward primers for TCR Vbeta segments and 13 reverse primers for TCR Jbeta segments. In its TCRdb copy, this immuneACCESS table keeps in-frame sequences only and misses some clones. Where compared with another copy, unresolved V genes explain less than half of these, and the others have no known cause. This sample gives around 200,000 clones in total; more than 65% of them show up just once. The ten largest clones add up to approximately 1.2% of the sample. The sample consisted of PBMCs. The receptors shown here come from a girl aged 2-9 years in good health and CMV-seropositive.

This clone was detected a few times. The chain carries TRBV2 and TRBJ2-1, with D hard to call. V was shortened by 5 bases and J by 8 bases, with 13 bases between the two germline ends. This CDR3 region has 13 residues. The germline CDR1 and CDR2 sequences are SNHLY and FYNNEI. The CDR3: CASSLAPWDEQFF. CDR3 sequence (DNA): TGTGCCAGCAGTTTAGCCCCTTGGGATGAGCAGTTCTTC.

J is TRBJ2-3 and V is TRBV7-9; the D gene is possibly TRBD1 (6 bases). The V end was cut by 1 base, the J end by 6 bases, with 14 bases between. The CDR3 totals 15 residues. The germline CDR1 and CDR2 sequences are SEHNR and FQNEAQ (reference sequence). CDR3 amino acids: CASSLGRTRGDTQYF. The CDR3 bases are TGTGCCAGCAGCTTAGGCCGGACAAGGGGGGATACGCAGTATTTT.

This sequence joins TRBV30 and TRBJ2-7, with unresolved D. Trimming removed 3 bases at V and 1 base at J, with 4 bases between. CDR1 is GTSNPN and CDR2 is SVGIG in the germline V gene (reference sequence). This CDR3 is built from 11 residues. The chain's CDR3 is CAWRESYEQYF. CDR3 nucleotide sequence: TGTGCCTGGAGGGAGTCCTACGAGCAGTACTTC.

V and J are TRBV11-1 and TRBJ1-2; D unresolved. The CDR3 is 12 amino acids. The V gene's germline CDR1 is SGHAT and CDR2 FQDESV (reference sequence). With 5 bases removed from V and 8 bases from J, the gap between germline ends came to 12 bases. CDR3 sequence reads: CASSHPGLGYTF. DNA of the CDR3: TGTGCCAGCAGCCATCCGGGGTTGGGCTACACCTTC.

This chain links TRBV19 with TRBJ1-1, with unresolved D. Between the trimmed V and J ends, which lost 3 bases and 6 bases, there was a span of 20 bases. Germline lookup yields CDR1 LNHDA and CDR2 SQIVND (reference sequence). This CDR3 region has 16 residues. CDR3: CASSIDAGRRIPEAFF. CDR3 in DNA: TGTGCCAGTAGTATTGACGCGGGCAGGAGAATCCCTGAAGCTTTCTTT.

This clone was picked up one time. V gene TRBV25-1 combines with J gene TRBJ2-7, with D tentatively TRBD1 (6 bases). The germline gives CDR1 MGHDK, CDR2 SYGVNS. The CDR3 consists of 16 residues. V lost 2 bases, J lost 2 bases, and 16 bases lay in between. CDR3 bases: TGTGCCAGCAGTGAAAATCGAGGGGACAAAGCCTACGAGCAGTACTTC. Protein: CASSENRGDKAYEQYF.

This clone occurred once. V gene TRBV18 combines with J gene TRBJ1-4, with 8 bases aligning to TRBD1. This CDR3 spans 16 amino acids. The trim removed 5 bases at V and 7 bases at J, leaving 12 bases unmatched. Germline V gives CDR1 KGHSH, CDR2 LQKENI. The CDR3 is CASSSLTGTGSEKLFF. DNA for the CDR3: TGTGCCAGCTCATCTTTGACCGGGACAGGCTCTGAAAAACTGTTTTTT.

The chain joins TRBV5-1 to TRBJ1-2; 8 positions match TRBD1. The CDR3 consists of 14 residues. Looked up from germline, CDR1 is SGHRS and CDR2 is YFSETQ. J gave up 6 bases and V 0 bases, and 4 bases lay outside the gene matches. The CDR3 DNA reads TGCGCCAGCAGCTTGGCGGACAGGGAAAATGGCTACACCTTC. Translating it yields CASSLADRENGYTF.

This chain links TRBV6-1 with TRBJ2-2; D is unclear. V was pared by 3 bases and J by 5 bases, with 16 bases between. The CDR3 runs 16 residues. From germline, CDR1 is MNHNS and CDR2 SASEGT. The CDR3: CASSDFSEVFTGELFF. CDR3 in DNA: TGTGCCAGCAGTGACTTCTCCGAGGTCTTTACCGGGGAGCTGTTTTTT.

The chain carries TRBV28 and TRBJ2-7; no firm D call. The CDR3 covers 14 residues. Germline-derived CDR1 and CDR2 are MDHEN and SYDVKM. Trimming removed 5 bases from V and 3 bases from J, with 14 bases in between. CDR3 region: CASSPPVRYYEQYF. The DNA for the CDR3 is TGTGCCAGCAGTCCCCCAGTCAGGTACTACGAGCAGTACTTC.

This clone was counted only a few times. This sequence joins TRBV9 and TRBJ2-3; D not certain. The CDR3 runs 15 residues. Trimming shortened V by 0 bases and J by 1 base, and 9 bases separated the two germline ends. The germline gives CDR1 SGDLS, CDR2 YYNGEE. CDR3 region: CASSVETVGTDTQYF. CDR3 bases: TGTGCCAGCAGCGTAGAAACAGTGGGCACAGATACGCAGTATTTT.

The rearrangement joins TRBV7-8 to TRBJ2-3; D unresolved. Trimming removed 1 base from V and 2 bases from J, with 13 bases in between. Germline V lookup: CDR1 SGHVS, CDR2 FQNEAQ. The CDR3 runs to 16 residues. CDR3 DNA: TGTGCCAGCAGCTTAGAGTCGGCGAGGCACACAGATACGCAGTATTTT. Residues: CASSLESARHTDTQYF.

The chain has TRBV13 and TRBJ2-1; D unclear. The germline V gene encodes CDR1 PRHDT and CDR2 FYEKMQ (reference sequence). V gave up 4 bases and J gave up 8 bases, with 21 bases separating them. The CDR3 is 16 amino acids. The CDR3 region is CASSSRSGFKRYEQFF. As DNA, the CDR3 is TGTGCCAGCAGCTCTCGTTCCGGGTTCAAACGCTATGAGCAGTTCTTC. Full variable domain (outside the CDR3, taken from reference TRBV13 and TRBJ2-1): AAGVIQSPRHLIKEKRETATLKCYPIPRHDTVYWYQQGPGQDPQFLISFYEKMQSDKGSIPDRFSAQQFSDYHSELNMSSLELGDSALYFCASSSRSGFKRYEQFFGPGTRLTVL.

The chain carries TRBV28 and TRBJ2-1; 11 bases line up with TRBD2. The V segment lost 10 bases and the J segment 13 bases; nucleotides outside the gene matches: 6. The CDR3 extends over 11 amino acids. Germline V lookup: CDR1 MDHEN, CDR2 SYDVKM. The chain's CDR3 is CAIGTSGPQFF. In DNA, the CDR3 is TGTGCCATAGGGACTAGCGGTCCCCAGTTCTTC.

The chain combines TRBV5-4 with TRBJ1-2; 10 bases are shared with TRBD1. With V trimmed by 6 bases and J by 7 bases, 9 bases remained unmatched. This CDR3 spans 14 amino acids. From germline, CDR1 is SGHNT and CDR2 YYREEE (reference sequence). CDR3 loop: CASTPFDRGRGYTF. As DNA, the CDR3 is TGTGCCAGCACCCCTTTCGACAGGGGGCGTGGCTACACCTTC.

This chain joins TRBV2 and TRBJ1-5; D call uncertain. This CDR3 is built from 13 residues. Germline V lookup: CDR1 SNHLY, CDR2 FYNNEI. With 3 bases removed from V and 5 bases from J, the gap between germline ends came to 8 bases. CDR3 in amino acids: CASSERSDQPQHF. CDR3 sequence (DNA): TGTGCCAGCAGTGAGAGGAGCGATCAGCCCCAGCATTTT.

The CDR3 loop reads CASSLLPGQGLYF. The CDR3 coding sequence is TGTGCCAGCAGCCTACTCCCGGGACAGGGCCTGTACTTC. The rearrangement joins TRBV11-3 to TRBJ2-7; TRBD1 aligns across 9 bases. The CDR3 is 13 residues long. Germline loops: CDR1 SGHNT, CDR2 YENEEA. V shed 5 bases, J shed 12 bases, and the junction held 11 bases outside the gene matches.

This clone occurred once. J is TRBJ2-1 and V is TRBV30; weak D call: TRBD1 (5 bases). Germline CDR1 GTSNPN, CDR2 SVGIG (reference sequence). Trimming pared 2 bases from V and 8 bases from J, leaving 10 bases between. The CDR3 consists of 12 residues. The CDR3 sequence is CAWSPGRDEQFF. DNA for the CDR3: TGTGCCTGGAGTCCAGGGCGAGATGAGCAGTTCTTC.

This chain links TRBV30 with TRBJ2-7; 9 bases map to TRBD2. This CDR3 contains 14 residues. Germline values: CDR1 GTSNPN, CDR2 SVGIG (reference sequence). Losses at the gene ends were 2 bases for V and 4 bases for J; bases not matched to a gene: 6. The CDR3 loop reads CAWSHSGGDYEQYF. The CDR3, as DNA: TGTGCCTGGAGTCATAGCGGGGGAGATTACGAGCAGTACTTC.

This clone appeared a few times. V is TRBV4-1 and J is TRBJ1-2, with D unresolved. Looked up from germline, CDR1 is MGHRA and CDR2 is YSYEKL. Trimming took off 2 bases at V and 10 bases at J, with 20 bases between the two ends. This CDR3 has 15 amino acids. CDR3 residues: CASSQSSIPGNNYTF. In DNA, the CDR3 is TGCGCCAGCAGCCAATCATCGATCCCCGGGAACAACTACACCTTC.

About this clone: Additional DNA sequences in this sample encode the identical CDR3. The rearrangement uses TRBV27 and TRBJ1-5; D gene uncertain. This CDR3 spans 13 amino acids. CDR1 and CDR2 (germline): MNHEY, SMNVEV (reference sequence). Trimming removed 2 bases from V and 6 bases from J, with 8 bases in between. The CDR3 DNA follows: TGTGCCAGCAGTTTAGTTCAATCTCAGCCCCAGCATTTT. This codes for CASSLVQSQPQHF.

This chain joins TRBV5-1 and TRBJ2-3; unclear D gene. Germline lookup yields CDR1 SGHRS and CDR2 YFSETQ. CDR3 size: 13 residues. V lost 4 bases to trimming and J lost 0 bases, with 6 bases between them. CDR3 protein: CASSHSSTDTQYF. The CDR3, as DNA: TGCGCCAGCAGCCACTCCAGCACAGATACGCAGTATTTT. The variable domain in full, completed from reference TRBV5-1 and TRBJ2-3, reads KAGVTQTPRYLIKTRGQQVTLSCSPISGHRSVSWYQQTPGQGLQFLFEYFSETQRNKGNFPGRFSGRQFSNSRSEMNVSTLELGDSALYLCASSHSSTDTQYFGPGTRLTVL.

The chain employs TRBV2 and TRBJ1-2, with D uncertain. V lost 7 bases to trimming and J lost 6 bases, with 12 bases between them. Germline loops: CDR1 SNHLY, CDR2 FYNNEI. The CDR3 runs to 12 residues. The chain's CDR3 is CASITRLDGYTF. In nucleotides, the CDR3 is TGTGCCAGCATAACCAGGTTGGATGGCTACACCTTC.

The chain recombines TRBV5-1 with TRBJ2-7; tentative D call: TRBD1 (6 bases). Trimming pared 4 bases from V and 2 bases from J, leaving 10 bases between. This CDR3 contains 13 residues. CDR1 is SGHRS and CDR2 is YFSETQ in the germline V gene. CDR3 DNA: TGCGCCAGCAGCCCTTGGGACACCTACGAGCAGTACTTC. As protein: CASSPWDTYEQYF.

A word on this clone: Compared with germline, one end of the junction differs, possibly owing to a read error. The chain uses TRBV2 and TRBJ1-5; D gene uncertain. The germline CDR1 and CDR2 sequences are SNHLY and FYNNEI. This CDR3 spans 12 amino acids. The CDR3 is CASSGSIQPQHF. In DNA form, the CDR3 reads TGTGCCAGCAGTGGGAGCATTCAGCCCCAGCATTTT.